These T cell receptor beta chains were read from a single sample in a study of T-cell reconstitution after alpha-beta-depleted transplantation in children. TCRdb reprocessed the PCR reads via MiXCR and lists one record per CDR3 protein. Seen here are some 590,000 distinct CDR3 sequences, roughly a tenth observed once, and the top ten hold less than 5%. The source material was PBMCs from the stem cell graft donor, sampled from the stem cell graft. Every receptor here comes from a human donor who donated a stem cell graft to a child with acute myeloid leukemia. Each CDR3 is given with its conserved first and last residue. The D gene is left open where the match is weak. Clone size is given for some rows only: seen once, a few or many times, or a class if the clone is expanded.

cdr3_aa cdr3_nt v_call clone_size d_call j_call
CASTPSGTGGTEAFF TGTGCCAGCACCCCATCCGGGACAGGGGGCACTGAAGCTTTCTTT TRBV28 few TRBD1 TRBJ1-1
CASTERNQPQHF TGTGCCAGTACAGAAAGAAATCAGCCCCAGCATTTT TRBV28 . . TRBJ1-5
CASRSGSGTEAFF TGTGCCAGCAGATCGGGGTCGGGGACTGAAGCTTTCTTT TRBV6-1 . . TRBJ1-1
CASSLVAGKSYNEQFF TGTGCCAGCAGCTTAGTGGCGGGTAAATCCTACAATGAGCAGTTCTTC TRBV7-9 many . TRBJ2-1
CASRGVSGRDTEAFF TGTGCCAGCAGAGGGGTATCAGGGAGGGACACTGAAGCTTTCTTT TRBV6-5 few . TRBJ1-1
CASVRLAKNIQYF TGTGCCAGCGTCAGACTAGCCAAAAACATTCAGTACTTC TRBV25-1 few . TRBJ2-4
CSARRAGSGTDTQYF TGCAGTGCTAGAAGGGCTGGGAGCGGCACAGATACGCAGTATTTT TRBV20-1 . . TRBJ2-3
CASSLTLDPNQFF TGTGCCAGCAGCTTAACTCTCGACCCAAACCAGTTCTTC TRBV7-2 few . TRBJ2-1
CSARKVQGRDTQYF TGCAGTGCTAGGAAGGTGCAGGGGAGGGATACGCAGTATTTT TRBV20-1 many . TRBJ2-3
CSSGAPVYGYTF TGCAGCTCGGGGGCCCCGGTCTATGGCTACACCTTC TRBV29-1 few . TRBJ1-2
CASSSRLNNEQFF TGTGCCAGCAGCTCTAGACTGAACAATGAGCAGTTCTTC TRBV7-9 many . TRBJ2-1
CASSQAAGGSSTGELFF TGCGCCAGCAGCCAGGCCGCGGGCGGGAGTTCCACCGGGGAGCTGTTTTTT TRBV4-3 few TRBD2 TRBJ2-2
CASSQGFRGSGNEQFF TGTGCCAGCAGCCAAGGCTTCCGTGGGAGTGGGAATGAGCAGTTCTTC TRBV4-2 few . TRBJ2-1
CASSPSGPSGAEQFF TGTGCCAGCAGCCCGTCTGGCCCTTCTGGCGCTGAGCAGTTCTTC TRBV7-3 . . TRBJ2-1
CASSLAGGGGDTQYF TGTGCCAGCAGCTTAGCGGGCGGGGGGGGAGATACGCAGTATTTT TRBV7-2 . TRBD2 TRBJ2-3